The 24 T cell receptor beta chains below were found in one sample sequenced in a study of cytomegalovirus exposure and HLA in healthy donors. Vbeta (60) and Jbeta (13) primers were used in the PCR. Assay: immunoSEQ multiplex PCR; the TCRdb copy retains only in-frame clones and omits some. The sample includes roughly 190,000 clones, about 85% of them seen just once. What was sequenced was PBMCs. The receptors derive from a boy younger than 10 in good health and CMV-seronegative.

The rearrangement links TRBV28 to TRBJ1-2; a possible D gene is TRBD1 (5 bases). In germline, CDR1 is MDHEN, CDR2 SYDVKM. This CDR3 has 14 amino acids. Trimming took off 7 bases at V and 0 bases at J, with 12 bases between the two ends. Here the CDR3 reads CASKISGSNYGYTF. CDR3 nucleotides: TGTGCCAGCAAAATTTCAGGGTCTAACTATGGCTACACCTTC.

This chain links TRBV9 with TRBJ2-2; perhaps TRBD1 as D (6 bases). Trimming took off 0 bases at V and 4 bases at J, with 13 bases between the two ends. The CDR3 has 16 residues. Per germline, CDR1 SGDLS and CDR2 YYNGEE. The CDR3 sequence: CASSVESGQSTGELFF. Written as DNA, the CDR3 is TGTGCCAGCAGCGTAGAATCAGGACAGAGCACCGGGGAGCTGTTTTTT. Looking up the rest from reference TRBV9 and TRBJ2-2 gives the full variable domain: DSGVTQTPKHLITATGQRVTLRCSPRSGDLSVYWYQQSLDQGLQFLIQYYNGEERAKGNILERFSAQQFPDLHSELNLSSLELGDSALYFCASSVESGQSTGELFFGEGSRLTVL.

V usage is TRBV5-1 and J usage is TRBJ2-5; 12 positions agree with TRBD2. In germline, CDR1 is SGHRS, CDR2 YFSETQ. This CDR3 has 16 residues. Trimming removed 0 bases from V and 3 bases from J; junction bases left unmatched: 3. CDR3 sequence: CASSLVRTSGEETQYF. CDR3 DNA: TGCGCCAGCAGCTTGGTGAGGACTAGCGGGGAAGAGACCCAGTACTTC.

In this sample, this clone turned up once. The chain joins TRBV4-1 to TRBJ2-3; 11 nucleotides agree with TRBD2. The CDR3 is made up of 16 amino acids. J lost 4 bases, V lost 6 bases, and 9 bases had no gene match. CDR1 is MGHRA, CDR2 YSYEKL, per germline. CDR3 protein: CASRRLAGGNADTQYF. CDR3 DNA: TGCGCCAGCAGACGTCTAGCGGGAGGTAACGCAGATACGCAGTATTTT.

The V gene is TRBV5-1, the J gene TRBJ2-6; maybe TRBD1 (5 bases). The CDR3 has 16 residues. Trimming removed 4 bases from V and 0 bases from J, with 11 bases in between. Per the germline V gene, CDR1 is SGHRS and CDR2 is YFSETQ. CDR3 region: CASSDIGHSGANVLTF. In DNA, the CDR3 is TGCGCCAGCAGCGATATCGGACACTCTGGGGCCAACGTCCTGACTTTC.

The chain joins TRBV30 to TRBJ2-7; a possible D gene is TRBD1 (6 bases). Germline-derived CDR1 and CDR2 are GTSNPN and SVGIG (reference sequence). There are 15 residues in the CDR3. Trimming removed 4 bases at V and 0 bases at J, with 16 bases between. The CDR3 nucleotides read TGTGCCTGGACCAACCCCTCAGGGGTCTCCTACGAGCAGTACTTC. It translates to CAWTNPSGVSYEQYF. Supplemented by reference TRBV30 and TRBJ2-7, the full variable domain reads SQTIHQWPATLVQPVGSPLSLECTVEGTSNPNLYWYRQAAGRGLQLLFYSVGIGQISSEVPQNLSASRPQDRQFILSSKKLLLSDSGFYLCAWTNPSGVSYEQYFGPGTRLTVT.

The V call is TRBV27, the J call TRBJ1-2; D unclear. The CDR3 is 15 residues long. V shed 0 bases and J shed 8 bases, with 16 bases lying between them. From germline, CDR1 is MNHEY and CDR2 SMNVEV (reference sequence). The CDR3 region has the DNA TGTGCCAGCAGTTTATCGAGAACCGGGTTGAGAGGCTACACCTTC. Its translation is CASSLSRTGLRGYTF.

This chain uses TRBV7-3 with TRBJ2-5, with a weak D call TRBD2 (6 bases). This CDR3 spans 19 amino acids. Trimming stripped 2 bases from V and 1 base from J, with 23 bases between. Germline CDR1 SGHTA, CDR2 FQGTGA. The CDR3, as DNA: TGTGCCAGCAGCTTATGGGGTGGGAGGCCCTGGGATGGCCAAGAGACCCAGTACTTC. Translation gives CASSLWGGRPWDGQETQYF.

This clone was recorded once. CDR3 in amino acids: CASSPGQRYGYTF. The DNA for the CDR3 is TGTGCCAGCAGCCCCGGACAGCGCTATGGCTACACCTTC. The rearrangement uses TRBV11-1 and TRBJ1-2; D is perhaps TRBD1 (6 bases). The CDR3 length is 13 residues. CDR1 and CDR2 (germline): SGHAT, FQDESV (reference sequence). V dropped 5 bases and J dropped 4 bases, with 11 bases sitting between them.

This clone was found a few times. V and J are TRBV19 and TRBJ1-3; the D gene is possibly TRBD1 (6 bases). Trimming stripped 5 bases from V and 4 bases from J, with 12 bases between. The CDR3 consists of 14 residues. The germline V gene encodes CDR1 LNHDA and CDR2 SQIVND (reference sequence). CDR3: CASSPWTAGNTIYF. The CDR3, as DNA: TGTGCCAGTAGTCCTTGGACAGCCGGAAACACCATATATTTT.

J is TRBJ2-7 and V is TRBV15; a weak D match, TRBD2 (6 bases). This CDR3 is built from 12 residues. Germline loops: CDR1 LNHNV, CDR2 YYDKDF (reference sequence). The V gene lost 5 bases and the J gene lost 5 bases, with 10 bases spanning the gap. CDR3 sequence reads: CATSGRGNEQYF. In DNA, the CDR3 is TGTGCCACCAGCGGGCGGGGAAACGAGCAGTACTTC.

The V and J genes are TRBV10-3 and TRBJ1-1; weak D call: TRBD1 (5 bases). The CDR3 runs to 13 residues. Germline CDR1 is ENHRY and CDR2 is SYGVKD. The V end was cut by 6 bases, the J end by 1 base, with 9 bases between. CDR3 nucleotide sequence: TGTGCCATCAGGATTACAGGGAACACTGAAGCTTTCTTT. It translates to CAIRITGNTEAFF.

Concerning this clone itself: One end of the junction does not line up with germline, which may come from a read error. The CDR3 coding sequence is TGTTCCAGCAGCTTAGGCGGACAGGGGCTTGGATTC. Amino acid sequence: CSSSLGGQGLGF. V gene TRBV7-9 combines with J gene TRBJ2-7; 9 nucleotides agree with TRBD1. The germline V gene encodes CDR1 SEHNR and CDR2 FQNEAQ (reference sequence). This CDR3 comprises 12 residues.

The rearrangement joins TRBV5-1 to TRBJ2-5, with a weak D call TRBD2 (5 bases). Judging by the DNA end, TRBJ2-7 fits better; the J call may be wrong. The germline CDR1 and CDR2 sequences are SGHRS and YFSETQ. The CDR3 is made up of 14 amino acids. For the CDR3, the DNA is TGCGCCAGCAGCCGGGAAGGTCAAACTTACGAGCAGTACTTC. Its protein product is CASSREGQTYEQYF.

This clone was seen just once. This sequence joins TRBV7-9 and TRBJ2-3, with 9 bases identical to TRBD2. CDR3 length: 18 amino acids. Germline CDR1 and CDR2: SEHNR and FQNEAQ (reference sequence). V lost 5 bases to trimming and J lost 6 bases; unmatched junction nucleotides: 18. The CDR3 loop is CASSTRSLSGRFLDTQYF. For the CDR3, the DNA is TGTGCCAGCAGCACTAGGTCGCTCAGCGGGAGGTTTCTGGATACGCAGTATTTT.

The chain carries TRBV6-5 and TRBJ1-5; D remains ambiguous. The germline V and J ends were trimmed by 4 bases and 4 bases, with 5 bases remaining between them. In germline, CDR1 is MNHEY, CDR2 SVGAGI. The CDR3 covers 12 residues. In DNA form, the CDR3 reads TGTGCCAGCAGTTTTCCTAATCAGCCCCAGCATTTT. Translated, it gives CASSFPNQPQHF.

The chain is built from TRBV27 and TRBJ2-1, with TRBD2 identical over 15 bases. The CDR3 contains 16 residues. The germline V gene encodes CDR1 MNHEY and CDR2 SMNVEV (reference sequence). The J segment lost 8 bases and the V segment lost 2 bases, leaving 4 bases of the junction unmatched. This CDR3 reads CASSLVGLAGGDEQFF. Written as DNA, the CDR3 is TGTGCCAGCAGTTTAGTGGGACTAGCGGGGGGTGATGAGCAGTTCTTC.

The genes are TRBV15 and TRBJ1-2, with 11 positions matching TRBD1. Germline CDR1 and CDR2: LNHNV and YYDKDF (reference sequence). The CDR3 runs to 14 residues. The V and J ends lost 0 bases and 14 bases, in that order; junction bases with no gene match: 8. The CDR3 DNA reads TGTGCCACCAGCAGAGAACTCGGGACAGGGGGTCGGACCTTC. As protein: CATSRELGTGGRTF.

This clone was found once. This sequence joins TRBV19 and TRBJ1-5; D possibly corresponds to TRBD1 (6 bases). The ends were cut back, 5 bases at V and 4 bases at J, with 15 bases in the middle. Per the germline V gene, CDR1 is LNHDA and CDR2 is SQIVND (reference sequence). The CDR3 runs 15 residues. As DNA, the CDR3 is TGTGCCAGTAGTGCGACAGGTAACGGGAATCAGCCCCAGCATTTT. It codes for CASSATGNGNQPQHF.

V gene TRBV5-1 combines with J gene TRBJ1-1, with 8 positions matching TRBD1. The CDR3 length is 12 residues. V was clipped by 5 bases and J by 11 bases; unmatched bases: 8. Germline V gene sequence: CDR1 SGHRS, CDR2 YFSETQ. CDR3 amino acids: CASRGETGDAFF. CDR3 nucleotide sequence: TGCGCCAGCAGGGGGGAGACAGGGGATGCTTTCTTT. Complete variable domain (other parts from reference TRBV5-1 and TRBJ1-1): KAGVTQTPRYLIKTRGQQVTLSCSPISGHRSVSWYQQTPGQGLQFLFEYFSETQRNKGNFPGRFSGRQFSNSRSEMNVSTLELGDSALYLCASRGETGDAFFGQGTRLTVV.

This sequence joins TRBV27 and TRBJ2-1, with TRBD2 matching over 10 bases. J was trimmed by 1 base and V by 5 bases; bases with no gene match: 8. CDR1 MNHEY and CDR2 SMNVEV come from the germline V gene (reference sequence). The CDR3 totals 17 residues. The CDR3 reads CASSVLTSGSSYNEQFF. In DNA form, the CDR3 reads TGTGCCAGCAGTGTACTGACTAGCGGGTCATCCTACAATGAGCAGTTCTTC.

The rearrangement joins TRBV19 to TRBJ2-3; a weak D match, TRBD1 (6 bases). Germline V lookup: CDR1 LNHDA, CDR2 SQIVND (reference sequence). The CDR3 sequence is 15 residues long. Trimming cost V 1 base and J 0 bases, with 8 bases left between them. The CDR3 DNA follows: TGTGCCAGTAGTATAGGGACAGTTAGCACAGATACGCAGTATTTT. Amino acid sequence: CASSIGTVSTDTQYF. The complete variable domain, with remaining parts taken from reference TRBV19 and TRBJ2-3, reads DGGITQSPKYLFRKEGQNVTLSCEQNLNHDAMYWYRQDPGQGLRLIYYSQIVNDFQKGDIAEGYSVSREKKESFPLTVTSAQKNPTAFYLCASSIGTVSTDTQYFGPGTRLTVL.

The chain links TRBV19 to TRBJ1-5; D may be TRBD1 (6 bases). V shed 3 bases and J shed 7 bases, with 10 bases lying between them. The CDR3 has 13 amino acids. CDR1 is LNHDA, CDR2 SQIVND, per germline (reference sequence). The CDR3: CASSMRGGQPQHF. The CDR3 region has the DNA TGTGCCAGTAGTATGCGGGGGGGCCAGCCCCAGCATTTT.

J is TRBJ1-2 and V is TRBV28, with 9 bases matching TRBD1. The CDR3 is made up of 13 amino acids. Germline trimming cut 6 bases from V and 4 bases from J; bases unmatched to any gene: 3. From germline, CDR1 is MDHEN and CDR2 SYDVKM. CDR3 DNA: TGTGCCAGCAGGGACAGGGGATCCTATGGCTACACCTTC. It specifies CASRDRGSYGYTF.